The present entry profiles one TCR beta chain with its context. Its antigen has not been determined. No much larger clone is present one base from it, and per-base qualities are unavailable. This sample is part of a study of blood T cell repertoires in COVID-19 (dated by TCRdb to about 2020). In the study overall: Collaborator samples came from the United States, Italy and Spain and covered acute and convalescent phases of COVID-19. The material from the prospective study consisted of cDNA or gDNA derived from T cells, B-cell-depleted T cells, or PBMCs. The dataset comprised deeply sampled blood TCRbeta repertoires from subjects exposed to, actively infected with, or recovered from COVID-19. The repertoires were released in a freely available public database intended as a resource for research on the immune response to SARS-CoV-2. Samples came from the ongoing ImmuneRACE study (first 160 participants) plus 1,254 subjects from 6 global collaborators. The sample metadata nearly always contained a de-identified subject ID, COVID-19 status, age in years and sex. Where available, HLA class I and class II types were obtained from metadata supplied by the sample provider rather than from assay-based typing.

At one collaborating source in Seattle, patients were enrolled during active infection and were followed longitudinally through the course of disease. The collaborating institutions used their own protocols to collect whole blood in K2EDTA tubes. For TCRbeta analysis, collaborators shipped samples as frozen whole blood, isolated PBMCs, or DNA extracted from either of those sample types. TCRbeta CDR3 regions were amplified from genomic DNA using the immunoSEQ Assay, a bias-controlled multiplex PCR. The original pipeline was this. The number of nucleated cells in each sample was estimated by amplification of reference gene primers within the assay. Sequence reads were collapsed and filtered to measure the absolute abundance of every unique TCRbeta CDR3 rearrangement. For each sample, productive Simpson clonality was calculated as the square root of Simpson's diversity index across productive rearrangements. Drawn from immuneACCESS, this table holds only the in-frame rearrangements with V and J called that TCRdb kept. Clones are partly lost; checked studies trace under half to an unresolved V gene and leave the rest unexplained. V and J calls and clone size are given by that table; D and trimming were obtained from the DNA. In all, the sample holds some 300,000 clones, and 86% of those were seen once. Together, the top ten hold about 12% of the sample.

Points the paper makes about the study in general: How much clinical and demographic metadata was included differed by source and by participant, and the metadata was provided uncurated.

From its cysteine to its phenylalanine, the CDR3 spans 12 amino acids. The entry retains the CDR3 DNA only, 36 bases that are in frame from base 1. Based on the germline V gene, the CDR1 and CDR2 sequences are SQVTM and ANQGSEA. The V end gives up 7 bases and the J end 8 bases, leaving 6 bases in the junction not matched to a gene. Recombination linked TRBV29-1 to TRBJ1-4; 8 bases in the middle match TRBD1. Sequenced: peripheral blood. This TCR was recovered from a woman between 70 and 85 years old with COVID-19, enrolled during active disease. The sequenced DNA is TGCAGCGCCCGGACAGGGTTGGAAAAACTGTTTTTT. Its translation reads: CSARTGLEKLFF.